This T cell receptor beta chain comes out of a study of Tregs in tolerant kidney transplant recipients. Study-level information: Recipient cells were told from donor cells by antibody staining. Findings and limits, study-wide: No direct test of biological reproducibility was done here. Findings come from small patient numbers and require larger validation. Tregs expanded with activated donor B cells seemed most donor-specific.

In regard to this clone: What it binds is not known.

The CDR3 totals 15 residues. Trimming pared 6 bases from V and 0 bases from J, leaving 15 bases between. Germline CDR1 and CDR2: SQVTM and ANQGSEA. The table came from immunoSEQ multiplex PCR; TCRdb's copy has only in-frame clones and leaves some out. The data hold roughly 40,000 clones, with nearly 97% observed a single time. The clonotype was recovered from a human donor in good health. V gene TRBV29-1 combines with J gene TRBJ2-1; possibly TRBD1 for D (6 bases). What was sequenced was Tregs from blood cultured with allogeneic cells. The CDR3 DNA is TGCAGCGTCCGCCCCCAGGGGAGCTCCTACAATGAGCAGTTCTTC. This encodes CSVRPQGSSYNEQFF.